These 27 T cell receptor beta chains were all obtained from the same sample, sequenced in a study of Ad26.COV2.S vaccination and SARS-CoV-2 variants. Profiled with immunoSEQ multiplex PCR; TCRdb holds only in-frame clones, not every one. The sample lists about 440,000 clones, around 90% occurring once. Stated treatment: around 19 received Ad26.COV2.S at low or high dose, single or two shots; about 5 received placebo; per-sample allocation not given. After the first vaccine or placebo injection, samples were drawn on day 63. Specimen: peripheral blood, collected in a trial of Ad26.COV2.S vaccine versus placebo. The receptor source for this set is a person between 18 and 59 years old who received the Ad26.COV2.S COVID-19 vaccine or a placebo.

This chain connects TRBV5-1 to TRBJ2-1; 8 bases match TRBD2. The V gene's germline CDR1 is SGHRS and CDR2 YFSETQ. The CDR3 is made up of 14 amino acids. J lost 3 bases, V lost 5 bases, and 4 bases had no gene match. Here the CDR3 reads CASRLAALYNEQFF. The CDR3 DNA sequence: TGCGCCAGCAGACTAGCGGCACTCTACAATGAGCAGTTCTTC.

The CDR3 reads CASSYVAGGPGQETQYF. The CDR3 DNA follows: TGTGCCAGCAGTTACGTAGCGGGAGGGCCGGGACAAGAGACCCAGTACTTC. This chain connects TRBV6-2 or TRBV6-3 to TRBJ2-5; 11 positions match TRBD2. This CDR3 comprises 17 residues. The V gene's germline CDR1 is MNHEY and CDR2 SVGEGT. Unmatched junction bases numbered 7, after V lost 2 bases and J lost 2 bases.

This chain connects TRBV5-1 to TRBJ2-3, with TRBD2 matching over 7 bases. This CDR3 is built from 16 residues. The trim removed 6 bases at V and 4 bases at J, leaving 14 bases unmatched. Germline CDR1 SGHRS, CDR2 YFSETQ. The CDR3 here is CASTPLGGSGADTQYF. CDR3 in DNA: TGCGCCAGCACCCCCCTGGGCGGGAGTGGGGCAGATACGCAGTATTTT.

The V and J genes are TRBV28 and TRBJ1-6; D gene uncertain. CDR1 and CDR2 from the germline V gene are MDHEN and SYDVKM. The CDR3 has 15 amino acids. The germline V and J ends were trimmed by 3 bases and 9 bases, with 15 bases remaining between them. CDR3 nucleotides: TGTGCCAGCAGTTTGAGAGCACGGGTTGGTTCACCCCTCCACTTT. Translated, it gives CASSLRARVGSPLHF.

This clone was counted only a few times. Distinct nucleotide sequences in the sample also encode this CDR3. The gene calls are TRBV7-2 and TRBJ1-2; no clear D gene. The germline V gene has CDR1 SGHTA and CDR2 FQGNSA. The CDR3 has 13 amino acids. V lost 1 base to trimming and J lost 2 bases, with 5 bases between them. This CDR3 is CASSLGGNYGYTF. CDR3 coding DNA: TGTGCCAGCAGCTTAGGAGGCAACTATGGCTACACCTTC.

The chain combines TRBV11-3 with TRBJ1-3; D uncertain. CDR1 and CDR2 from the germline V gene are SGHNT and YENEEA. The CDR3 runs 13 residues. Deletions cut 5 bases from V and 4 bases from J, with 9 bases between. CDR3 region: CASSLNPGNTIYF. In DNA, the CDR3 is TGTGCCAGCAGCCTAAATCCGGGAAACACCATATATTTT.

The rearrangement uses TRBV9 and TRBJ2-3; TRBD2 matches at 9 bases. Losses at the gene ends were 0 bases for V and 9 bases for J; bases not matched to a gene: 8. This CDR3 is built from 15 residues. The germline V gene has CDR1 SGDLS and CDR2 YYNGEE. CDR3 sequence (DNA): TGTGCCAGCAGCGTAGGGGTCGCGGCGGGGGGGACGCAGTATTTT. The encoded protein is CASSVGVAAGGTQYF.

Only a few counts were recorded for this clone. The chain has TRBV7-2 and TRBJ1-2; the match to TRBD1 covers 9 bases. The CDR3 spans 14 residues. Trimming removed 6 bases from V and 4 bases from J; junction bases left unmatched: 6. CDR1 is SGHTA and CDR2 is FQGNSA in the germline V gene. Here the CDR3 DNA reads TGTGCCAGCAGACCCACAGGGGGCAGCTATGGCTACACCTTC. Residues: CASRPTGGSYGYTF.

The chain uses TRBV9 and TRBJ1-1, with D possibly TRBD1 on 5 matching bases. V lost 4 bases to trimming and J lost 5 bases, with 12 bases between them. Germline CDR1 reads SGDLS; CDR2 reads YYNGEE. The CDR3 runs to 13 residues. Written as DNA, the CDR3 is TGTGCCAGCAGCCTAACGGGGGTGACTGAAGCTTTCTTT. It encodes CASSLTGVTEAFF.

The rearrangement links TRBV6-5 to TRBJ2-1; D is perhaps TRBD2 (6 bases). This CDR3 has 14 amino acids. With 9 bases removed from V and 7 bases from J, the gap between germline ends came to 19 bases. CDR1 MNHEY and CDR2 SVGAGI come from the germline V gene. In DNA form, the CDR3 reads TGTGCCAGTCGGGTTGGAGGGAGGCTTAATGAGCAGTTCTTC. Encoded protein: CASRVGGRLNEQFF.

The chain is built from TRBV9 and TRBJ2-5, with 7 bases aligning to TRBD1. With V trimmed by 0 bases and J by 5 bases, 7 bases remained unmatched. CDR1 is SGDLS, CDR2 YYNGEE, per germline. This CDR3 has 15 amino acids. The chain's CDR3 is CASSVDEGAGETQYF. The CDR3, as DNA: TGTGCCAGCAGCGTAGACGAGGGGGCAGGGGAGACCCAGTACTTC.

CDR3 amino acids: CASSAVGSPDYGYTF. CDR3 nucleotides: TGTGCCAGCAGCGCCGTCGGGAGTCCTGACTATGGCTACACCTTC. The chain joins TRBV7-2 to TRBJ1-2; unclear D gene. The CDR3 is 15 residues long. Trimming removed 5 bases at V and 3 bases at J, with 16 bases between. The germline V gene has CDR1 SGHTA and CDR2 FQGNSA.

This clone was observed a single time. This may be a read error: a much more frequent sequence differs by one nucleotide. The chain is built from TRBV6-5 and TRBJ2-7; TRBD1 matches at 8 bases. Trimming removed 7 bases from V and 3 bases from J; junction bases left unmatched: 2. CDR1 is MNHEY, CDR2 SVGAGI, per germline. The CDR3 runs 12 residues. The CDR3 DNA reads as TGTGCCAGCAAGGGACAGGTCTACGAGCAGTACTTC. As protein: CASKGQVYEQYF.

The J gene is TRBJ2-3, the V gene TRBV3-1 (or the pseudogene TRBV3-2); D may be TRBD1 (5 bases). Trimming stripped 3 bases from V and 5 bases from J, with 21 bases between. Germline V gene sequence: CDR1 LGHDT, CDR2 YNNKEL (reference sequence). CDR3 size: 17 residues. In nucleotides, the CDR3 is TGTGCCAGCAGCCACCATGGGGCCAGGGTACAGGTAGATACGCAGTATTTT. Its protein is CASSHHGARVQVDTQYF.

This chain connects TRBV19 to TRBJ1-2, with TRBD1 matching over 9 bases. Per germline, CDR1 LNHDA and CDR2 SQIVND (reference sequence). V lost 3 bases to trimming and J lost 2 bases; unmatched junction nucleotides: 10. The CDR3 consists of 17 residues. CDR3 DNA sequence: TGTGCCAGTAGTATCGCGACAGGGGGACAGCTAAACTATGGCTACACCTTC. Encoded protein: CASSIATGGQLNYGYTF. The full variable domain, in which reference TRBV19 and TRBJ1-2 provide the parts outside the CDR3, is DGGITQSPKYLFRKEGQNVTLSCEQNLNHDAMYWYRQDPGQGLRLIYYSQIVNDFQKGDIAEGYSVSREKKESFPLTVTSAQKNPTAFYLCASSIATGGQLNYGYTFGSGTRLTVV.

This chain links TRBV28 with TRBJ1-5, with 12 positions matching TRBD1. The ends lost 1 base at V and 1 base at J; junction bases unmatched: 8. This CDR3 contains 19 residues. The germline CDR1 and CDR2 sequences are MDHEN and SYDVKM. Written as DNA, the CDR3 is TGTGCCAGCAGTTTATTGGGACAGGGGGCGGTTAACAGCAATCAGCCCCAGCATTTT. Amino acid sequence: CASSLLGQGAVNSNQPQHF.

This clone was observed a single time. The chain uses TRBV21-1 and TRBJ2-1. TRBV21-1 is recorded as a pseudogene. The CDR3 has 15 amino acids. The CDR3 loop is CASSKQVHWGNEQFF. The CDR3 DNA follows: TGTGCCAGCAGTAAACAGGTTCATTGGGGCAATGAGCAGTTCTTC.

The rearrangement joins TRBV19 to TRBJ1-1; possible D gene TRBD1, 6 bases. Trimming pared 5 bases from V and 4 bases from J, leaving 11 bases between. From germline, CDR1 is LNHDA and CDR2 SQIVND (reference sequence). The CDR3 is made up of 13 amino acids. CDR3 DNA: TGTGCCAGTAGTGAACAGGGTTTCACTGAAGCTTTCTTT. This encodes CASSEQGFTEAFF. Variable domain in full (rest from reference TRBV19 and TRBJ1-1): DGGITQSPKYLFRKEGQNVTLSCEQNLNHDAMYWYRQDPGQGLRLIYYSQIVNDFQKGDIAEGYSVSREKKESFPLTVTSAQKNPTAFYLCASSEQGFTEAFFGQGTRLTVV.

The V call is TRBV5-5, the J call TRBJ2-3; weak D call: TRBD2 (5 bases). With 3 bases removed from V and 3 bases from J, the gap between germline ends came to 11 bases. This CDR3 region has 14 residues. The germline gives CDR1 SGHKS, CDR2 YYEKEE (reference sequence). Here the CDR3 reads CASSSGLATDTQYF. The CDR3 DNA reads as TGTGCCAGCAGCTCCGGGCTAGCTACAGATACGCAGTATTTT.

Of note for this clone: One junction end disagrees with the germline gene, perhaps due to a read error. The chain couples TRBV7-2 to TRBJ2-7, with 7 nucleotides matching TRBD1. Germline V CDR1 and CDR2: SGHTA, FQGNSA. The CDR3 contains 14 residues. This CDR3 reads CASSLGGLGTALLF. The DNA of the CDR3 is TGTGCCAGCAGCTTAGGGGGTTTGGGGACAGCGCTGTTGTTC. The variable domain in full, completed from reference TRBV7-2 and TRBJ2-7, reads GAGVSQSPSNKVTEKGKDVELRCDPISGHTALYWYRQSLGQGLEFLIYFQGNSAPDKSGLPSDRFSAERTGGSVSTLTIQRTQQEDSAVYLCASSLGGLGTALLFGPGTRLTVT.

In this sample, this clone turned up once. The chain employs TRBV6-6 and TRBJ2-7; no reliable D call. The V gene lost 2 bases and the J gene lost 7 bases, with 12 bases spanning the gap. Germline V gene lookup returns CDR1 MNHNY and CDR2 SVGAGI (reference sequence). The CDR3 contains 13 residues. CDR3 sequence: CASSYVSMGEQYF. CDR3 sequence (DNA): TGTGCCAGCAGTTACGTCAGCATGGGGGAGCAGTACTTC.

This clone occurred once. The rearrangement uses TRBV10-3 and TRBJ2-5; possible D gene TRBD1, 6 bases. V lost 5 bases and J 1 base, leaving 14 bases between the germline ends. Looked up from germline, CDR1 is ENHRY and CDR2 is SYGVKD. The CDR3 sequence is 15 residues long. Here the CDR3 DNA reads TGTGCCATCAGTAAAACACGGACAGCCCAAGAGACCCAGTACTTC. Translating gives CAISKTRTAQETQYF.

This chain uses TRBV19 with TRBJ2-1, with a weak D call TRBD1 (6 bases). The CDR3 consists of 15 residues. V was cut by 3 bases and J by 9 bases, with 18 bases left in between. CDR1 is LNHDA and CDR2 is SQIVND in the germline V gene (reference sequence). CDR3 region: CASSISLGTRGEQFF. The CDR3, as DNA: TGTGCCAGTAGTATTTCGCTGGGTACCAGGGGTGAGCAGTTCTTC.

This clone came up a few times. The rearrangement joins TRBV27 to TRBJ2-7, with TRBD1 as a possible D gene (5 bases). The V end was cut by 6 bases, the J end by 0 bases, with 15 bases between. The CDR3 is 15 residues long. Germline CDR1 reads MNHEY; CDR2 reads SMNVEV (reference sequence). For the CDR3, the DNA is TGTGCCAGCAGCCCTCCCGGCAGGGTCTCCTACGAGCAGTACTTC. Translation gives CASSPPGRVSYEQYF.

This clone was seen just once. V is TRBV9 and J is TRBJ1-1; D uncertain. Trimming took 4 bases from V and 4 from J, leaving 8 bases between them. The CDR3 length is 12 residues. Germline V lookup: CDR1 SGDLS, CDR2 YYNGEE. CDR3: CASSPAFTEAFF. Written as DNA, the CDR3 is TGTGCCAGCAGCCCCGCATTCACTGAAGCTTTCTTT.

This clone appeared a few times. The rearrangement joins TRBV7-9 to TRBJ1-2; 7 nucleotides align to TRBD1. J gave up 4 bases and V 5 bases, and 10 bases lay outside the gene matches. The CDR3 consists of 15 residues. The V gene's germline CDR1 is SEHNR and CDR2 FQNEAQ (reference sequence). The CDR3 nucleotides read TGTGCCAGCAGCCATGGACAGGATCGATTCTATGGCTACACCTTC. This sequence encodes CASSHGQDRFYGYTF.

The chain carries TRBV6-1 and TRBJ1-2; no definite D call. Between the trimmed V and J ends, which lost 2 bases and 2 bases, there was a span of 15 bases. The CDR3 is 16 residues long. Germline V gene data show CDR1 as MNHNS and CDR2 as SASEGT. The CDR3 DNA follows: TGTGCCAGCAGTGAATCTTTTGCCCAGCCCAACTATGGCTACACCTTC. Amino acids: CASSESFAQPNYGYTF.